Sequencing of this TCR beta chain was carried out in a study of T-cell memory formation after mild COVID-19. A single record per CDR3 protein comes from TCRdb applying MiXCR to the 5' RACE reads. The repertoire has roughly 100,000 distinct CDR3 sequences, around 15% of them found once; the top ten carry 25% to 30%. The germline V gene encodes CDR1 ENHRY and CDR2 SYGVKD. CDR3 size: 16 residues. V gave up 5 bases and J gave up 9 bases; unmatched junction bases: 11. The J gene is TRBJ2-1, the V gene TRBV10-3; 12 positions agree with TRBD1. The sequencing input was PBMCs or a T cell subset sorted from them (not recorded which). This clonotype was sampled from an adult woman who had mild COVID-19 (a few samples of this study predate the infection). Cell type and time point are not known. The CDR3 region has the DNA TGTGCCATCAGTTCTCCCCGGGACAGGGGGCCGGTTGAGCAGTTCTTC. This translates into CAISSPRDRGPVEQFF.